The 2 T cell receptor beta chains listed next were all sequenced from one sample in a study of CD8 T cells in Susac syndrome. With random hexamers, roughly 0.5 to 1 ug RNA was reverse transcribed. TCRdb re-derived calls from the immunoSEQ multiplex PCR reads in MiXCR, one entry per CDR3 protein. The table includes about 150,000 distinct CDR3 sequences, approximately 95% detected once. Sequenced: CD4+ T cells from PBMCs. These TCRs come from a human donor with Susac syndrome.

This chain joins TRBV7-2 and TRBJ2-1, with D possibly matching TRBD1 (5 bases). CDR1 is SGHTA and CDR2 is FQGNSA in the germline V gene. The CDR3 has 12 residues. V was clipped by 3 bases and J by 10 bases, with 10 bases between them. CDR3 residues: CASSFDSPEQFF. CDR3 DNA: TGTGCCAGCAGCTTCGACAGCCCAGAGCAGTTCTTC.

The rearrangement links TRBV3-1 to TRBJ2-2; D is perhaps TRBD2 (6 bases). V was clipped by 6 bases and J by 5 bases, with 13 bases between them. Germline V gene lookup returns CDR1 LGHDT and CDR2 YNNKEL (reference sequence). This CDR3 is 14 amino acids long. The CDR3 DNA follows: TGTGCCAGCAGTCGGACCAGCGGGACCGGGGAGCTGTTTTTT. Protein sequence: CASSRTSGTGELFF.